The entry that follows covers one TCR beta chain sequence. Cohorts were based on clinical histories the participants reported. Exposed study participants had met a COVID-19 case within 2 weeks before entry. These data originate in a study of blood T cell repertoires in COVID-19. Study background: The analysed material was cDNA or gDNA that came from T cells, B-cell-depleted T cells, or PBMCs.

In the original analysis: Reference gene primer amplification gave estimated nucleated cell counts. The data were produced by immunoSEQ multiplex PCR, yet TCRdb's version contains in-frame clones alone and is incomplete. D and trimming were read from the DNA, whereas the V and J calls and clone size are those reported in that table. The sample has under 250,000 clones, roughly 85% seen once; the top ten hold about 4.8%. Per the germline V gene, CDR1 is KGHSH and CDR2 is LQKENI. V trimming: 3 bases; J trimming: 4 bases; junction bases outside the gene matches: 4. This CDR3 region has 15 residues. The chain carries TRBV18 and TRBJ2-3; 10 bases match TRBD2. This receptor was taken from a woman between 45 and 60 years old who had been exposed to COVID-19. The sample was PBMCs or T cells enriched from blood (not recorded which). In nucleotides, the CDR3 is TGTGCCAGCTCACCGCAGCGGGGGGGTTCAGATACGCAGTATTTT. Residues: CASSPQRGGSDTQYF.